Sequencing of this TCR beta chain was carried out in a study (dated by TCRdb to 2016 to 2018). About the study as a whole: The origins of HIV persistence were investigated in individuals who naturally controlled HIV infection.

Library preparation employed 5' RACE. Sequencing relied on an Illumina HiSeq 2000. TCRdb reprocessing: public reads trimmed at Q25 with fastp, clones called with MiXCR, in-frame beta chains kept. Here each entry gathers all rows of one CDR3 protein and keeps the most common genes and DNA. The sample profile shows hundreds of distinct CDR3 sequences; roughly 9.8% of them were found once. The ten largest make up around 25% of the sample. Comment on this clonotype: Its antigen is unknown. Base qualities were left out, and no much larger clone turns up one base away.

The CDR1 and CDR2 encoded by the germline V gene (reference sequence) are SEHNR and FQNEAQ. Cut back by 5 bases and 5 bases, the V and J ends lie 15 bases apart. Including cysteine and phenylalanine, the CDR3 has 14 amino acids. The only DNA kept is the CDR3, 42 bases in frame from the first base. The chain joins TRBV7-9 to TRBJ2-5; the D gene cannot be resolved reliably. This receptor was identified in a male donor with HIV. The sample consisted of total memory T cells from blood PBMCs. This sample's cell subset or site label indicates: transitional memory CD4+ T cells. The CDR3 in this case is CASSQKGLTETQYF. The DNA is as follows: TGTGCCAGCAGCCAAAAAGGCCTCACCGAGACCCAGTACTTC. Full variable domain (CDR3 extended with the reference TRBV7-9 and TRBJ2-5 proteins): DTGVSQNPRHKITKRGQNVTFRCDPISEHNRLYWYRQTLGQGPEFLTYFQNEAQLEKSRLLSDRFSAERPKGSFSTLEIQRTEQGDSAMYLCASSQKGLTETQYFGPGTRLLVL.